These T cell receptor beta chains were read from a single sample in a study of cytomegalovirus exposure and HLA in healthy donors. Profiled with immunoSEQ multiplex PCR; TCRdb holds only in-frame clones, not every one. The repertoire includes 40,000 or so clones, around three fifths of them detected once, and roughly 18% sits in the top ten. The sequencing input was PBMCs. Receptors originate from a man in his fifties or sixties in good health and CMV-seropositive. The CDR3 runs from the conserved cysteine through the conserved F or W. Each record gives: D gene, V gene, CDR3 length, clone size, J gene, CDR3 DNA, CDR3 protein. A D gene is named only where the DNA matches it firmly. A row's size may be missing; if present it is once, few, many or a size class.

.	TRBV6-5	12	.	TRBJ2-7	TGTGCCAGCAGGGATAGCTCCTACGAGCAGTACTTC	CASRDSSYEQYF
TRBD1	TRBV10-1	17	.	TRBJ1-5	TGCGCCAGCAACCTTACAGGGGACCTTAATAAAAATCAGCCCCAGCATTTT	CASNLTGDLNKNQPQHF
TRBD1	TRBV5-8	17	.	TRBJ2-5	TGTGCCAGCAGCTTGGGGAACAGGGGACAAGAGAAGAGAACCCAGTACTTC	CASSLGNRGQEKRTQYF
TRBD2	TRBV5-1	16	.	TRBJ2-7	TGCGCCAGCAGCCTCGCGGTCGTGGGGGAGGGCTACGAGCAGTACTTC	CASSLAVVGEGYEQYF
TRBD1	TRBV11-3	14	.	TRBJ1-1	TGTGCCAGCAGCTTAGGACAGGGAAGCGCTGAAGCTTTCTTT	CASSLGQGSAEAFF
.	TRBV11-2	17	.	TRBJ2-3	TGTGCCAGCAGCTCCGGGCGACAGGTTTTTAGCACAGATACGCAGTATTTT	CASSSGRQVFSTDTQYF
TRBD1	TRBV6-5	15	.	TRBJ2-1	TGTGCCAGCAGTTACGGATCAGGGGGCTGGAATGAGCAGTTCTTC	CASSYGSGGWNEQFF
.	TRBV7-2	13	.	TRBJ1-4	TGTGCCAGCAAGAGGCCCGGGAATGAAAAACTGTTTTTT	CASKRPGNEKLFF
.	TRBV28	13	.	TRBJ1-2	TGTGCCAGCAGTTTAGGAGCTAACTATGGCTACACCTTC	CASSLGANYGYTF
TRBD1	TRBV5-1	15	few	TRBJ1-6	TGCGCCAGCAGCTTGGGACAGGGGACTAATTCACCCCTCCACTTT	CASSLGQGTNSPLHF
.	TRBV19	14	.	TRBJ2-3	TGTGCCAGTAAGGGGGGGCCGAGCACAGATACGCAGTATTTT	CASKGGPSTDTQYF
TRBD2	TRBV7-3	16	.	TRBJ2-3	TGTGCCAGCAGCTTAATGGCTAGCGGGGGAGCAGATACGCAGTATTTT	CASSLMASGGADTQYF
TRBD1	TRBV4-2	17	few	TRBJ2-7	TGTGCCAGCAGCCAAGTCCCGGGACAGCACCCTAACTACGAGCAGTACTTC	CASSQVPGQHPNYEQYF